Sequencing of this TCR beta chain was carried out in a study of CD8 T cells in ankylosing spondylitis (TCRdb year 2017). Background for the entire study: T cell receptor beta repertoires were profiled in healthy donors and ankylosing spondylitis patients so that disease-linked TCR variants could be found. The full study cohort comprised approximately 23 ankylosing spondylitis patients and roughly 110 healthy donors. Peripheral blood was sampled, and synovial fluid was additionally collected from ankylosing spondylitis patients.

This clonotype was observed a handful of times. Its antigen is still unknown. Base quality data are lacking; no much larger clone is found one base away. Sequences SGHRS (CDR1) and YFSETQ (CDR2) are obtained from the germline V gene. V is clipped by 1 base and J by 3 bases, and the sequence between their germline boundaries is 10 bases long. From cysteine to phenylalanine, the CDR3 is 15 amino acids long. The only DNA kept is the CDR3, 45 bases in frame from the first base. The sequencing machine was an Illumina HiSeq 2500. Quantitative 5'-RACE with molecular barcodes was the method used to prepare the TCR beta libraries. On the study's bioinformatics: To identify disease-linked TCR variants, a new computational method was used, one built on a probabilistic model of VDJ rearrangement. In TCRdb, the public reads were trimmed at Q25 with fastp and aligned with MiXCR, with productive beta chains retained. Rows are combined by CDR3 protein, so each entry shows the most common genes and DNA. V and J calls and clone size were set by TCRdb, not the authors. This sample gives roughly 280,000 distinct CDR3 sequences in total; around 19% of them show up just once. The ten biggest clones cover roughly 7.4% of the sample.

General conclusions and limits of the study: Some motif variants had previously been reported in the synovial fluid and blood of reactive arthritis patients, which suggests shared mechanisms of disease initiation. A TCR beta motif of fewer than 10 highly homologous amino acid variants appeared characteristic of blood from ankylosing spondylitis patients. The disease-linked clones were reported to be significantly enriched in matched synovial fluid samples from ankylosing spondylitis patients. The disease-linked clones had a CD8+ phenotype and were found at relatively low frequencies in peripheral blood.

The sample comprised blood, either unsorted or a sorted T cell fraction (not recorded which). The sequence is built from TRBV5-1 and TRBJ1-4; perhaps TRBD1 is the D gene, with 6 bases matching. This TCR was sampled from a male donor with ankylosing spondylitis or in good health (not recorded which). For the CDR3, the sequence is CASSLYAGANEKLFF. The nucleotides read TGCGCCAGCAGCTTGTATGCAGGGGCTAATGAAAAACTGTTTTTT.